A selection of T cell receptor beta chains follows, all from one sample in a study of shared clonotypes between healthy human individuals. Method: immunoSEQ multiplex PCR; TCRdb's copy keeps in-frame clones and lacks some. The repertoire holds around 600,000 clones, 85% to 95% seen once, with 0.11% in the top ten. The sample comprised naive CD8+ T cells sorted from blood. Receptors were obtained from a woman younger than 45 in good health. The CDR3 runs from the conserved cysteine through the conserved F or W. Fields, in order: D gene, clone size, V gene, J gene, CDR3 DNA, CDR3 protein. D genes are given only for firm matches. Only part of the rows carry a size: once, few, many, or a class if the clone is expanded.

-	-	TRBV2	TRBJ1-4	TGTGCCAGCGAGACCGGGACAATAAATGAAAAACTGTTTTTT	CASETGTINEKLFF
TRBD2	-	TRBV7-6	TRBJ2-1	TGTGCCAGCAGCCGAAAGGCTAGCGGATTATACAATGAGCAGTTCTTC	CASSRKASGLYNEQFF
-	once	TRBV7-9	TRBJ1-1	TGTGCCAGCAGCGCTGCTTCTAAGGCGACTGAAGCTTTCTTT	CASSAASKATEAFF
-	-	TRBV6-6	TRBJ2-7	TGTGCCAGCAGTCCTTCCTACGTCGAGCAGTACTTC	CASSPSYVEQYF
TRBD1	-	TRBV19	TRBJ2-3	TGTGCCAGTAGTACCGACAGGGGTGGCCCAGATACGCAGTATTTT	CASSTDRGGPDTQYF
TRBD1	-	TRBV27	TRBJ2-7	TGTGCCAGCAGTTCGGGACAGGGTGGTTACTCCTACGAGCAGTACTTC	CASSSGQGGYSYEQYF
TRBD2	-	TRBV28	TRBJ2-2	TGTGCCAGCAGTTTTGCGGGGGTCGGTAATGACGGGGAGCTGTTTTTT	CASSFAGVGNDGELFF
TRBD2	-	TRBV2	TRBJ2-7	TGTGCCAGCAGCGCGACTAGCGGGAGGGCTTCCTACGAGCAGTACTTC	CASSATSGRASYEQYF
-	-	TRBV15	TRBJ1-2	TGTGCCACCAGCAGTACCTATGGCTACACCTTC	CATSSTYGYTF
TRBD1	few	TRBV4-1	TRBJ2-7	TGCGCCAGCAGCCAACGGACAGGGATCATGGTCTTC	CASSQRTGIMVF
TRBD1	-	TRBV9	TRBJ2-7	TGTGCCAGCAGCCCCGGGGACAGTGCCTACGAGCAGTACTTC	CASSPGDSAYEQYF
-	-	TRBV7-8	TRBJ2-7	TGTGCCAGCAGCTTAGGCAGGGATTACGAGCAGTACTTC	CASSLGRDYEQYF
-	-	TRBV19	TRBJ2-3	TGTGCCAGTAGTATGGTGGGCAGTCCACCCTGGGTAGATACGCAGTATTTT	CASSMVGSPPWVDTQYF
TRBD1	once	TRBV27	TRBJ2-7	TGTGCCAGCAGTTTATCGTCAGGGGGCGCAGGCAACGAGCAGTACTTC	CASSLSSGGAGNEQYF
TRBD1	-	TRBV7-9	TRBJ2-2	TGTGCCAGCAGCTTACGGGACAGGAACACCGGGGAGCTGTTTTTT	CASSLRDRNTGELFF
-	few	TRBV30	TRBJ1-1	TGTGCCTGGAGTGTAGGCCCCCCCGCTGAAGCTTTCTTT	CAWSVGPPAEAFF
-	once	TRBV9	TRBJ1-1	TGTGCCAGCAGTCCGGGGATAAGCACTGAAGCTTTCTTT	CASSPGISTEAFF
-	-	TRBV10-3	TRBJ1-5	TGTGCCATCAGTGAGCGGGACGTTAGCAATCAGCCCCAGCATTTT	CAISERDVSNQPQHF
TRBD1	once	TRBV7-9	TRBJ2-5	TGTGCCAGCAGCGCCCATGGGACAGACCAAGAGACCCAGTACTTC	CASSAHGTDQETQYF
-	few	TRBV25-1	TRBJ1-2	TGTGCCAGCAGTGAGTTCGGGTATGGCTACACCTTC	CASSEFGYGYTF
TRBD1	-	TRBV30	TRBJ1-6	TGTGCCTGGAGATGGACAGGGGGCGATTCACCCCTCCACTTT	CAWRWTGGDSPLHF
-	-	TRBV21-1	TRBJ2-7	TGTGCCAGCAGCAAAGTGTCGAACAGGGACCTCTACGAGCAGTACTTC	CASSKVSNRDLYEQYF
TRBD1	-	TRBV7-9	TRBJ2-5	TGTGCCAGCAGCTTCGGACAGGGGACAATGGAGACCCAGTACTTC	CASSFGQGTMETQYF
-	-	TRBV7-6	TRBJ2-1	TGTGCCAGCAGCCCCCTGGGCTGGGCAGGACGAAACAATGAGCAGTTCTTC	CASSPLGWAGRNNEQFF
TRBD2	-	TRBV11-2	TRBJ2-7	TGTGCCAGCAGCTTAGGCGGGGGGAACGAGCAGTACTTC	CASSLGGGNEQYF
TRBD2	-	TRBV4-1	TRBJ2-7	TGCGCCAGCAGCCTCACGGGAGGGGACGAGCAGTACTTC	CASSLTGGDEQYF
TRBD2	-	TRBV9	TRBJ2-3	TGTGCCAGCAGCGCAAGACTAGCGGGAGGCACAGATACGCAGTATTTT	CASSARLAGGTDTQYF
-	-	TRBV5-8	TRBJ2-7	TGTGCCAGCAGCTTCGGCGACTACGAGCAGTACTTC	CASSFGDYEQYF
TRBD1	-	TRBV9	TRBJ1-4	TGTGCCAGCAGCGTAGGTTGGGGGACAGAGGATGAAAAACTGTTTTTT	CASSVGWGTEDEKLFF
-	-	TRBV9	TRBJ1-4	TGTGCCAGCAGCGTAGGGGGGTCAACTAATGAAAAACTGTTTTTT	CASSVGGSTNEKLFF
-	-	TRBV10-3	TRBJ2-7	TGTGCCACCAGGGCCGATGACAGTCACGAGCAGTACTTC	CATRADDSHEQYF
TRBD1	-	TRBV19	TRBJ2-7	TGTGCCAGTAGTATAGCGACAGGGGGCGAGCAGTACTTC	CASSIATGGEQYF
TRBD2	-	TRBV13	TRBJ2-1	TGTGCCAGCAGTTTGAGCGGGATATTTTCGGATGAGCAGTTCTTC	CASSLSGIFSDEQFF
TRBD1	-	TRBV10-2	TRBJ2-7	TGCGCCAGCAGCCTGGGACAGGGCTACGAGCAGTACTTC	CASSLGQGYEQYF
-	-	TRBV11-2	TRBJ1-5	TGTGCCAGCAGCTTAGACTGGGCAGGAAATCAGCCCCAGCATTTT	CASSLDWAGNQPQHF
TRBD2	-	TRBV7-9	TRBJ2-3	TGTGCCAGCAGCTTATTAGCGGGTAGCACAGATACGCAGTATTTT	CASSLLAGSTDTQYF
-	-	TRBV27	TRBJ1-4	TGTGCCAGCAGTTTGCAGGGCACGACTAATGAAAAACTGTTTTTT	CASSLQGTTNEKLFF
-	-	TRBV6-1	TRBJ2-7	TGTGCCAGCAGTGACAGGGCATCCTACGAGCAGTACTTC	CASSDRASYEQYF
-	-	TRBV6-4	TRBJ1-3	TGTGCCAGCAGAGTTGGAAACACCATATATTTT	CASRVGNTIYF
-	-	TRBV28	TRBJ1-5	TGTGCCAGCAGTTTTGGTACGGAGATTTATAGCAATCAGCCCCAGCATTTT	CASSFGTEIYSNQPQHF
-	-	TRBV13	TRBJ2-7	TGTGCCAGCAGCTTAGGTCCGGACGAGCAGTACTTC	CASSLGPDEQYF
TRBD2	-	TRBV28	TRBJ2-7	TGTGCCAGCAGAGCGGGACTCTCCTACGAGCAGTACTTC	CASRAGLSYEQYF
TRBD1	-	TRBV5-1	TRBJ1-2	TGCGCCAGCAGGATGGACAGGGGGCTGGGCTACACCTTC	CASRMDRGLGYTF
-	-	TRBV5-1	TRBJ1-2	TGCGCCAGCAGCACAGCAGGGGTCGCTGAAGGCTACACCTTC	CASSTAGVAEGYTF
TRBD2	-	TRBV4-2	TRBJ2-2	TGTGCCAGCAGCCACGTACTAGAGAGCGGGACGAACACCGGGGAGCTGTTTTTT	CASSHVLESGTNTGELFF
TRBD2	-	TRBV14	TRBJ2-3	TGTGCCAGCAGCCAAGAGCTAGCGGGAGTGGGAGATACGCAGTATTTT	CASSQELAGVGDTQYF
-	-	TRBV19	TRBJ2-3	TGTGCCAGTAGTATCGGTCCGTACGAAAGGGATACGCAGTATTTT	CASSIGPYERDTQYF
-	-	TRBV7-8	TRBJ2-5	TGTGCCAGCAGCCTCAGAGACTTGAAAGAGACCCAGTACTTC	CASSLRDLKETQYF
-	-	TRBV28	TRBJ1-2	TGTGCCAGCGGCCGGGACAACTATGGCTACACCTTC	CASGRDNYGYTF